The rows below give T cell receptor beta chains drawn from one sample of a study of OX40 agonist ivuxolimab in advanced cancers. Clones were sequenced by immunoSEQ multiplex PCR, and TCRdb holds only the in-frame ones, with some missing. The sample lists roughly 100,000 clones; around 85% were seen once. The input for sequencing was CD4+ or CD8+ T cells sorted from blood, taken in a trial of the OX40 agonist ivuxolimab. The receptor set was obtained from an adult with an advanced solid tumor such as melanoma, head and neck, liver or kidney cancer. CDR3s include the opening cysteine and the closing phenylalanine or tryptophan. D genes are given only for firm matches. Size is omitted from some rows. Given values are once, few, many or a class for expanded clones.

J | size | V | D | CDR3 | DNA
TRBJ2-1 | few | TRBV11-3 | TRBD2 | CASSLGAGAYNEQFF | TGTGCCAGCAGCTTAGGTGCGGGAGCCTACAATGAGCAGTTCTTC
TRBJ2-3 | NA | TRBV11-2 | TRBD1 | CASSLGTGHTDTQYF | TGTGCCAGCAGCTTAGGGACAGGTCACACAGATACGCAGTATTTT
TRBJ2-2 | NA | TRBV14 | NA | CASSQGDHTGELFF | TGTGCCAGCAGCCAAGGGGACCACACCGGGGAGCTGTTTTTT
TRBJ1-3 | NA | TRBV30 | NA | CAWMGRTSGNTIYF | TGTGCCTGGATGGGCAGAACCTCTGGAAACACCATATATTTT
TRBJ2-1 | NA | TRBV7-3 | NA | CASSLSAYNEQFF | TGTGCCAGCAGCTTATCCGCCTACAATGAGCAGTTCTTC
TRBJ1-2 | NA | TRBV5-6 | NA | CASSFGLTDTANYGYTF | TGTGCCAGCAGCTTCGGCCTCACGGACACAGCTAACTATGGCTACACCTTC
TRBJ2-7 | NA | TRBV4-3 | NA | CASSPGLQGNYEQYF | TGCGCCAGCAGCCCGGGGCTACAGGGTAACTACGAGCAGTACTTC
TRBJ2-7 | NA | TRBV10-2 | TRBD1 | CASSDRDSTYEQYF | TGCGCCAGCAGTGACCGGGACAGCACCTACGAGCAGTACTTC
TRBJ2-7 | few | TRBV7-8 | TRBD2 | CASSFGLAGGTYEQYF | TGTGCCAGCAGCTTTGGACTAGCGGGAGGTACCTACGAGCAGTACTTC
TRBJ2-1 | NA | TRBV29-1 | NA | CSVRRGFGYNEQFF | TGCAGCGTCCGGCGGGGATTTGGGTACAATGAGCAGTTCTTC
TRBJ1-2 | NA | TRBV7-2 | NA | CASSLLLPPYGYTF | TGTGCCAGCAGCCTCCTCCTACCGCCTTATGGCTACACCTTC
TRBJ2-1 | NA | TRBV6-6 | NA | CASRSQGSISYNEQFF | TGTGCCAGCAGAAGTCAGGGTTCGATCTCCTACAATGAGCAGTTCTTC
TRBJ2-3 | NA | TRBV19 | NA | CASSIGEASLGTDTQYF | TGTGCCAGTAGTATAGGAGAGGCTAGTTTGGGTACAGATACGCAGTATTTT
TRBJ1-2 | NA | TRBV30 | NA | CAWSTYWTANYGYTF | TGTGCCTGGAGTACCTACTGGACAGCTAACTATGGCTACACCTTC
TRBJ2-2 | NA | TRBV18 | TRBD1 | CASSPTGGTGNTGELFF | TGTGCCAGCTCACCGACCGGAGGGACAGGGAACACCGGGGAGCTGTTTTTT
TRBJ2-7 | NA | TRBV21-1 | NA | CASTEQGNGYEQYF | TGTGCCAGCACCGAACAGGGGAACGGCTACGAGCAGTACTTC
TRBJ2-6 | once | TRBV19 | NA | CASTMDNSGANVLTF | TGTGCCAGTACTATGGACAACTCTGGGGCCAACGTCCTGACTTTC
TRBJ2-1 | few | TRBV2 | TRBD2 | CASAGGDWNNEQFF | TGTGCCAGCGCGGGGGGGGACTGGAACAATGAGCAGTTCTTC
TRBJ2-7 | NA | TRBV28 | TRBD2 | CASNTQHQPGLAGYEQYF | TGTGCCAGCAATACCCAACACCAGCCGGGACTAGCCGGCTACGAGCAGTACTTC
TRBJ1-2 | NA | TRBV5-6 | TRBD1 | CASSFSRGNYGYTF | TGTGCCAGCAGCTTTAGCAGGGGGAATTATGGCTACACCTTC
TRBJ2-3 | NA | TRBV9 | TRBD2 | CASSSGTRSTDTQYF | TGTGCCAGCAGCTCCGGGACTAGAAGCACAGATACGCAGTATTTT
TRBJ2-6 | once | TRBV14 | NA | CASDSSGANVLTF | TGTGCCAGTGACAGCTCTGGGGCCAACGTCCTGACTTTC
TRBJ2-1 | NA | TRBV28 | TRBD2 | CASSLAGLADEQFF | TGTGCCAGCAGTTTAGCGGGACTAGCGGATGAGCAGTTCTTC
TRBJ1-1 | NA | TRBV28 | NA | CASSFSGVCFF | TGTGCCAGCAGTTTTTCGGGGGTATGCTTCTTT
TRBJ2-1 | NA | TRBV5-1 | TRBD2 | CASSPGLAGVSGNEQFF | TGCGCCAGCAGCCCCGGACTAGCGGGAGTCTCGGGCAATGAGCAGTTCTTC
TRBJ1-3 | NA | TRBV12-5 | NA | CASGLARTTGNTIYF | TGTGCTAGTGGCCTTGCCCGGACCACTGGAAACACCATATATTTT
TRBJ2-5 | NA | TRBV9 | NA | CASSVEGGGRETQYF | TGTGCCAGCAGCGTAGAGGGGGGGGGCAGGGAGACCCAGTACTTC
TRBJ2-5 | NA | TRBV28 | TRBD1 | CASSFPAGGEETQYF | TGTGCCAGCAGTTTCCCCGCAGGGGGAGAAGAGACCCAGTACTTC
TRBJ2-1 | NA | TRBV7-9 | TRBD2 | CASSVTSRYNEQFF | TGTGCCAGCAGCGTGACTAGCAGGTACAATGAGCAGTTCTTC
TRBJ2-3 | NA | TRBV14 | TRBD2 | CASSREAGLITDTQYF | TGTGCCAGCAGCCGTGAAGCGGGATTAATCACAGATACGCAGTATTTT
TRBJ2-7 | NA | TRBV5-4 | TRBD1 | CASSLTGQDGYEQYF | TGTGCCAGCAGCCTGACTGGACAGGATGGCTACGAGCAGTACTTC
TRBJ2-7 | NA | TRBV11-3 | TRBD1 | CASSRSRGQDSEQYF | TGTGCCAGCAGCCGCAGTCGTGGACAGGACTCCGAGCAGTACTTC
TRBJ2-7 | NA | TRBV5-4 | TRBD2 | CASSLEGLADEQYF | TGTGCCAGCAGCTTGGAGGGACTAGCGGACGAGCAGTACTTC
TRBJ2-7 | NA | TRBV5-1 | NA | CASSLRWGRYEQYF | TGCGCCAGCAGCTTGCGTTGGGGGAGGTACGAGCAGTACTTC
TRBJ2-7 | NA | TRBV5-6 | TRBD2 | CASSSGLFSPEQYF | TGTGCCAGCAGCTCGGGACTATTTTCCCCCGAGCAGTACTTC
TRBJ2-7 | NA | TRBV11-2 | NA | CASSSPGYLRRTTYEQYF | TGTGCCAGCAGCTCCCCCGGATACCTGAGACGGACCACCTACGAGCAGTACTTC
TRBJ2-7 | NA | TRBV6-5 | TRBD1 | CASSQTGQTYEQYF | TGTGCCAGCAGTCAGACAGGGCAAACCTACGAGCAGTACTTC
TRBJ1-1 | NA | TRBV19 | TRBD1 | CASSFSRGQGNTEAFF | TGTGCCAGTAGTTTTTCCAGGGGACAGGGGAACACTGAAGCTTTCTTT
TRBJ1-4 | NA | TRBV6-1 | TRBD1 | CASRTPQGAGEKLFF | TGTGCCAGCAGGACCCCCCAGGGGGCGGGTGAAAAACTGTTTTTT
TRBJ2-1 | few | TRBV11-3 | TRBD2 | CASSLSVAGESEQFF | TGTGCCAGCAGCTTATCGGTAGCGGGAGAGTCTGAGCAGTTCTTC
TRBJ1-1 | few | TRBV5-1 | NA | CASSLELSENTEAFF | TGCGCCAGCAGCTTGGAATTATCAGAGAACACTGAAGCTTTCTTT
TRBJ1-2 | medium-sized | TRBV28 | NA | CASSSHTELAQGGYTF | TGTGCCAGCAGTTCCCACACTGAGCTCGCTCAAGGTGGCTACACCTTC
TRBJ1-1 | NA | TRBV19 | NA | CASSTTGNTEAFF | TGTGCCAGTAGTACTACAGGGAACACTGAAGCTTTCTTT
TRBJ2-7 | NA | TRBV4-3 | TRBD1 | CASSHGQGYEQYF | TGCGCCAGCAGCCATGGACAGGGTTACGAGCAGTACTTC
TRBJ2-5 | NA | TRBV5-1 | NA | CASSVWDGTQETQYF | TGCGCCAGCAGCGTCTGGGACGGCACCCAAGAGACCCAGTACTTC
TRBJ2-1 | NA | TRBV12-5 | NA | CASGLVRSGGSYNEQFF | TGTGCTAGTGGTTTGGTACGATCCGGCGGCTCCTACAATGAGCAGTTCTTC
TRBJ2-1 | NA | TRBV14 | NA | CASSQDSWYEQFF | TGTGCCAGCAGCCAAGATTCCTGGTACGAGCAGTTCTTC
TRBJ2-7 | NA | TRBV10-3 | TRBD1 | CAISPGTGAYEQYF | TGTGCCATCAGTCCCGGGACAGGGGCGTACGAGCAGTACTTC